This T cell receptor beta chain was retrieved from a study of read filtering for tumor transcriptome and immune sequencing. Study background: Transcriptome libraries were built from DNase-treated RNA.

This clonotype appeared many times. The V and J ends lost 2 bases and 2 bases respectively, with 16 bases between them. This CDR3 is 15 amino acids long. Germline V lookup: CDR1 DFQATT, CDR2 SNEGSKA (reference sequence). The library was built from 400 ng RNA with molecular barcoded adaptors for alpha/delta and beta/gamma chains. TCRdb redid the calling of the reads with MiXCR, one entry per CDR3 protein. The sample lists over 14,000 distinct CDR3 sequences, roughly 20% seen once, with 80% in the top ten. Sampling of bone marrow took place during active disease in every patient. V usage is TRBV20-1 and J usage is TRBJ2-7; a weak D match, TRBD2 (6 bases). The sequenced material came from a population of CD138-negative cells sorted from bone marrow. The receptor's source is a donor at least 40 years old with multiple myeloma. The DNA of the CDR3 is TGCAGTGCTAGACCGGAGGGCAGGGCCCCCTACGAGCAGTACTTC. It encodes CSARPEGRAPYEQYF.